Listed here are 27 T cell receptor beta chains from one sample, sequenced in a study of cytomegalovirus exposure and HLA in healthy donors. A multiplex PCR was run with 60 Vbeta primers and 13 Jbeta primers. Method: immunoSEQ multiplex PCR; TCRdb's copy keeps in-frame clones and lacks some. The sample has approximately 150,000 clones, around 80% seen once. The sequencing input was PBMCs. These receptors were taken from a man between 40 and 49 years old in good health and CMV-seropositive.

The gene calls are TRBV19 and TRBJ2-3; a possible D gene is TRBD1 (6 bases). With 5 bases removed from V and 2 bases from J, the gap between germline ends came to 17 bases. This CDR3 comprises 16 residues. Germline V gives CDR1 LNHDA, CDR2 SQIVND (reference sequence). CDR3 DNA: TGTGCCAGTAGTGAACAGGGCTTCCTTCACACAGATACGCAGTATTTT. This gives the protein CASSEQGFLHTDTQYF.

The gene calls are TRBV23-1 and TRBJ1-3; TRBD1 matches at 10 bases. TRBV23-1 is an ORF; its function is uncertain. V trimming: 8 bases; J trimming: 2 bases; junction bases outside the gene matches: 0. The CDR3 spans 13 residues. CDR3 coding DNA: TGCGCCAGCGACAGGGGGCCTGGAAACACCATATATTTT. This codes for CASDRGPGNTIYF.

The chain recombines TRBV2 with TRBJ1-1; tentatively, D is TRBD1 (5 bases). Germline CDR1 SNHLY, CDR2 FYNNEI. The CDR3 spans 15 residues. With 3 bases removed from V and 8 bases from J, the gap between germline ends came to 19 bases. CDR3 coding DNA: TGTGCCAGCAGTGATTTTATGACAGCCAAACTAGAAGCTTTCTTT. Translation gives CASSDFMTAKLEAFF.

V is TRBV2 and J is TRBJ1-5; the match to TRBD1 covers 7 bases. Trimming at V came to 4 bases and at J to 2 bases, leaving 2 bases not matched to a gene. Per germline, CDR1 SNHLY and CDR2 FYNNEI. The CDR3 runs to 14 residues. Here the CDR3 DNA reads TGTGCCAGCAGTGGGGACAGTGGCAATCAGCCCCAGCATTTT. Its translation is CASSGDSGNQPQHF.

The chain combines TRBV6-4 with TRBJ2-1; D remains unclear. Germline V gene lookup returns CDR1 MRHNA and CDR2 SNTAGT. V was trimmed by 5 bases and J by 0 bases, leaving 8 bases between them. The CDR3 has 14 residues. The CDR3 nucleotides are TGTGCCAGCAGTATCGATAGCTCCTACAATGAGCAGTTCTTC. Protein sequence: CASSIDSSYNEQFF.

This clone was detected once. V usage is TRBV5-8 and J usage is TRBJ2-5; D is uncertain. Looked up from germline, CDR1 is SGHTS and CDR2 is YDEGEE. The CDR3 is 12 amino acids. Trimming removed 0 bases at V and 10 bases at J, with 10 bases between. The CDR3 sequence is CASSLGANDQYF. CDR3 bases: TGTGCCAGCAGCTTGGGGGCGAACGACCAGTACTTC.

The rearrangement links TRBV5-5 to TRBJ2-5, with D possibly matching TRBD2 (5 bases). Germline V CDR1 and CDR2: SGHKS, YYEKEE (reference sequence). V was cut by 7 bases and J by 4 bases, with 20 bases left in between. The CDR3 is 15 amino acids. CDR3 region: CASVTSGSPAETQYF. The CDR3 DNA sequence: TGTGCCAGCGTCACTTCGGGAAGCCCCGCAGAGACCCAGTACTTC.

This clone came up once. In DNA form, the CDR3 reads TGTGCCAGCAGTCGATCGCGGGGCCCAGAGACCCAGTACTTC. Amino acid sequence: CASSRSRGPETQYF. The gene calls are TRBV27 and TRBJ2-5; D is possibly TRBD2 (6 bases). The germline gives CDR1 MNHEY, CDR2 SMNVEV (reference sequence). V was trimmed by 5 bases and J by 4 bases, leaving 14 bases between them. The CDR3 extends over 14 amino acids.

The chain carries TRBV5-8 and TRBJ2-7; 9 bases line up with TRBD2. Germline CDR1 is SGHTS and CDR2 is YDEGEE. The junction had 8 bases not matched to a gene; V was cut back by 7 bases and J by 3 bases. There are 14 residues in the CDR3. The CDR3 DNA reads TGTGCCAGCTCCCCGCGGGAGGGCGTCTACGAGCAGTACTTC. Residues: CASSPREGVYEQYF.

Worth noting for this clone: Sequence at one end of the junction differs from germline and may be a read error. The chain joins TRBV5-1 to TRBJ2-6; D may be TRBD1 (6 bases). The CDR3 runs to 15 residues. CDR1 SGHRS and CDR2 YFSETQ come from the germline V gene. CDR3 nucleotide sequence: TGCGCCAGCAGCGAGGGGACAACTGGGGCCAACGGCCTGACTTTC. This sequence encodes CASSEGTTGANGLTF.

This clone appeared a single time. V is TRBV7-9 and J is TRBJ2-7, with TRBD1 matching 8 bases. The CDR3 length is 14 residues. The J segment lost 3 bases and the V segment lost 6 bases, leaving 7 bases of the junction unmatched. The germline gives CDR1 SEHNR, CDR2 FQNEAQ (reference sequence). The CDR3 reads CASSTNRGIYEQYF. The CDR3 DNA sequence: TGTGCCAGCAGTACAAACAGGGGGATCTACGAGCAGTACTTC.

This clone was observed once. J is TRBJ2-7 and V is TRBV27; 9 bases align to TRBD2. V shed 5 bases, J shed 5 bases, and the junction held 16 bases outside the gene matches. Germline CDR1 and CDR2: MNHEY and SMNVEV (reference sequence). The CDR3 length is 17 residues. This CDR3 reads CASSLSGGSGSGHEQYF. CDR3 nucleotide sequence: TGTGCCAGCAGTCTCTCCGGCGGTAGCGGGAGTGGCCACGAGCAGTACTTC.

CDR3 coding DNA: TGTGCCAGCAAGGTCCTCCGGGGTGAAAAACTGTTTTTT. It yields the protein CASKVLRGEKLFF. The chain carries TRBV2 and TRBJ1-4; D is undetermined. The germline gives CDR1 SNHLY, CDR2 FYNNEI. Deletions cut 7 bases from V and 7 bases from J, with 13 bases between. The CDR3 extends over 13 amino acids.

The V and J genes are TRBV14 and TRBJ2-1; 7 bases align to TRBD1. CDR3 size: 15 residues. From germline, CDR1 is SGHDN and CDR2 FVKESK. The V gene end was trimmed by 6 bases and the J gene end by 2 bases; junction bases not matched to a gene: 7. The CDR3 spells CASSLTGWTYNEQFF. The CDR3 DNA is TGTGCCAGCAGTCTGACAGGGTGGACCTACAATGAGCAGTTCTTC.

The chain joins TRBV28 to TRBJ2-5; TRBD1 aligns across 7 bases. Trimming removed 8 bases from V and 5 bases from J; junction bases left unmatched: 8. Germline CDR1 is MDHEN and CDR2 is SYDVKM. There are 13 residues in the CDR3. In DNA, the CDR3 is TGTGCCAGCGGCGAAGGGGGCCGGGAGACCCAGTACTTC. As protein: CASGEGGRETQYF.

The V call is TRBV6-1, the J call TRBJ2-7; TRBD2 matches at 12 bases. The CDR3 contains 15 residues. V lost 4 bases and J lost 7; bases outside the gene matches: 8. Per germline, CDR1 MNHNS and CDR2 SASEGT. DNA for the CDR3: TGTGCCAGCAGTGCGACTAGCGGGAGTTCTGGTGAGCAGTACTTC. It yields the protein CASSATSGSSGEQYF.

The chain links TRBV4-1 to TRBJ2-5, with 9 bases matching TRBD2. The germline gives CDR1 MGHRA, CDR2 YSYEKL. V dropped 0 bases and J dropped 0; count of bases not matched to a gene: 8. The length of the CDR3 is 18 residues. The CDR3 protein is CASSQDFAGGPHQETQYF. CDR3 nucleotide sequence: TGCGCCAGCAGCCAAGATTTTGCGGGAGGGCCTCACCAAGAGACCCAGTACTTC.

The V gene is TRBV14, the J gene TRBJ2-6; D is undetermined. Trimming took 3 bases from V and 1 from J, leaving 4 bases between them. Per germline, CDR1 SGHDN and CDR2 FVKESK. The CDR3 covers 14 residues. For the CDR3, the DNA is TGTGCCAGCAGCCAGTCATCTGGGGCCAACGTCCTGACTTTC. Amino acid sequence: CASSQSSGANVLTF.

The chain links TRBV12-5 to TRBJ1-4; D perhaps matches TRBD1 (5 bases). Germline V gene sequence: CDR1 LGHNT, CDR2 FRNRAP. The CDR3 extends over 21 amino acids. V gave up 6 bases and J gave up 0 bases, with 29 bases separating them. The CDR3 sequence is CASGSTWDGRVGPATNEKLFF. In nucleotides, the CDR3 is TGTGCTAGTGGGTCAACCTGGGATGGTAGGGTGGGGCCTGCAACTAATGAAAAACTGTTTTTT.

The rearrangement uses TRBV11-1 and TRBJ2-3; D is uncertain. This CDR3 is 15 amino acids long. Germline V gives CDR1 SGHAT, CDR2 FQDESV (reference sequence). V lost 0 bases to trimming and J lost 4 bases, with 11 bases between them. The CDR3 reads CASSLAPVVSDTQYF. Written as DNA, the CDR3 is TGTGCCAGCAGCTTAGCCCCAGTCGTTTCAGATACGCAGTATTTT.

The chain carries TRBV7-9 and TRBJ2-1; no clear D. CDR1 is SEHNR and CDR2 is FQNEAQ in the germline V gene (reference sequence). The CDR3 loop spans 13 amino acids. V lost 0 bases and J lost 6, with 6 bases in between. CDR3: CASSLAGTNEQFF. The CDR3 DNA sequence: TGTGCCAGCAGCTTAGCGGGCACCAATGAGCAGTTCTTC.

This clone occurred once. V is TRBV30 and J is TRBJ2-1, with 13 positions matching TRBD2. Germline CDR1 is GTSNPN and CDR2 is SVGIG (reference sequence). Trimming cost V 2 bases and J 9 bases; bases outside gene matches: 13. There are 17 residues in the CDR3. CDR3 sequence reads: CAWSHGRTSGSRGEQFF. CDR3 in DNA: TGTGCCTGGAGTCACGGACGGACTAGCGGGAGTAGGGGTGAGCAGTTCTTC.

As for this clone: Other DNA sequences in this sample translate to the same CDR3. The rearrangement joins TRBV28 to TRBJ1-5, with 10 bases identical to TRBD1. Germline trimming cut 3 bases from V and 4 bases from J; bases unmatched to any gene: 0. The CDR3 is 14 amino acids. Germline CDR1 and CDR2: MDHEN and SYDVKM. The CDR3 region is CASSLGQGNQPQHF. CDR3 in DNA: TGTGCCAGCAGTTTGGGACAGGGGAATCAGCCCCAGCATTTT.

The chain links TRBV27 to TRBJ2-7; D gene uncertain. CDR3 length: 13 residues. Germline V gives CDR1 MNHEY, CDR2 SMNVEV (reference sequence). Trimming removed 5 bases from V and 1 base from J, with 9 bases in between. In DNA form, the CDR3 reads TGTGCCAGCAGTCCGACATTTTCCTACGAGCAGTACTTC. It codes for CASSPTFSYEQYF.

This chain joins TRBV9 and TRBJ1-6; D not certain. The CDR3 contains 13 residues. CDR1 SGDLS and CDR2 YYNGEE come from the germline V gene. Trimming took off 0 bases at V and 7 bases at J, with 5 bases between the two ends. The CDR3 DNA reads as TGTGCCAGCAGCGTAGTCCTGAATTCACCCCTCCACTTT. This gives the protein CASSVVLNSPLHF.

This sequence joins TRBV7-6 and TRBJ2-5; perhaps TRBD1 as D (5 bases). Trimming stripped 4 bases from V and 3 bases from J, with 9 bases between. CDR1 is SGHVS and CDR2 is FNYEAQ in the germline V gene. The CDR3 extends over 13 amino acids. CDR3 region: CASSSDKKETQYF. The CDR3 DNA reads as TGTGCCAGCAGCTCGGACAAAAAAGAGACCCAGTACTTC.

The chain carries TRBV15 and TRBJ2-6; D perhaps matches TRBD1 (5 bases). The CDR3 length is 14 residues. Germline CDR1 and CDR2: LNHNV and YYDKDF (reference sequence). V was cut by 5 bases and J by 1 base, with 6 bases left in between. CDR3 bases: TGTGCCACCAGCCAGGGTTCTGGGGCCAACGTCCTGACTTTC. It is translated as CATSQGSGANVLTF.